This entry is about one T cell receptor (beta chain). What it binds is not known. This CDR3 spans 12 amino acids. Looked up from germline, CDR1 is LGHDT and CDR2 is YNNKEL (reference sequence). V lost 0 bases, J lost 4 bases, and 3 bases lay in between. Semi-nested PCR with Nested Universal Primer A followed constant-region reverse priming of full-length variable regions. Each CDR3 protein gets one entry after TCRdb re-called the 5' RACE reads with MiXCR. The table shows 45,000 to 70,000 distinct CDR3 sequences, with roughly 28% occurring only once. General study findings and limits: Tumor-infiltrating Treg TCR alpha and beta sequences overlapped most with tumor naive CD4+ T cells, then blood naive.

CD4+CD45RO+CD25- cells were isolated as memory CD4+ T cells. The gene calls are TRBV3-1 and TRBJ1-2; D gene uncertain. The sample consisted of tumor-infiltrating memory CD4+ T cells sorted from the breast tumor. The subset was: memory CD4+ T cells, CD4+CD45RO+CD25-. This receptor was identified in a female donor with breast cancer. This CDR3 is CASSQEGYGYTF. CDR3 sequence (DNA): TGTGCCAGCAGCCAAGAGGGCTATGGCTACACCTTC.